This T cell receptor (beta chain) was sequenced during a study of regulatory T cells in long-lasting Graves disease. Combining iRepertoire HTBI primers with Arm-PCR of CDR3 regions, the authors built TCR beta libraries. TCRdb re-analysed the multiplex PCR reads in MiXCR, keeping a single row per CDR3 protein. Of more than 350,000 distinct CDR3 sequences in the sample, 15% were seen once. The CDR3 totals 15 residues. The V end lost 1 base, the J end lost 2 bases, and 11 bases lay between the germline ends. Germline V CDR1 and CDR2: MGHRA, YSYEKL. Noted time point: newly diagnosed GD, antithyroid drugs for less than 3 months. PBMC RNA served as the TCR library source. EDTA tubes received approximately 10 milliliters of drawn peripheral blood. A few counts support this clonotype. These same records also appear under a second study, on T cells in Graves' hyperthyroidism and ophthalmopathy. Per that study: Most expanded thyroid clonotypes above 0.001 recurred in blood.

The sample in question was peripheral blood mononuclear cells (PBMCs), obtained at new diagnosis, from a patient treated with antithyroid drugs. This chain uses TRBV4-1 with TRBJ1-2; weak D call: TRBD1 (6 bases). The clonotype comes from a woman aged 30 to 39 with Graves disease. CDR3 coding DNA: TGCGCCAGCAGCCAAGTCCGGGGGGCGAACTATGGCTACACCTTC. Translated, it gives CASSQVRGANYGYTF.